Presented here are 9 T cell receptor beta chains from one specimen sequenced in a study of blood T cell repertoires in COVID-19. Method: immunoSEQ multiplex PCR; TCRdb's copy keeps in-frame clones and lacks some. The table lists 650,000 to 800,000 clones, approximately 90% of them singletons. Sample: peripheral blood. The receptors derive from a woman in her late teens or twenties with acute or convalescent COVID-19.

The CDR3 DNA is TGTGCCAGCAGCCAAGTGGCCCCAGGTCACGATCGCACTGAAGCTTTCTTT. This sequence encodes CASSQVAPGHDRTEAFF. The chain employs TRBV4-2 and TRBJ1-1; no clear D. The germline V gene encodes CDR1 LGHNA and CDR2 YNFKEQ. V dropped 1 base and J dropped 4 bases, with 19 bases sitting between them. The CDR3 has 17 amino acids.

CDR3 nucleotide sequence: TGTGCCAGCAGCCCCGACAGTCAGCCCCAGCATTTT. Protein: CASSPDSQPQHF. J is TRBJ1-5 and V is TRBV7-2; D possibly corresponds to TRBD1 (5 bases). Trimming left V 5 bases short and J 6 bases short, with 8 bases between. Germline assignment: CDR1 SGHTA and CDR2 FQGNSA. CDR3 length: 12 residues.

V and J are TRBV4-1 and TRBJ1-1, with D possibly matching TRBD1 (6 bases). The CDR3 sequence is 14 residues long. Trimming removed 4 bases at V and 3 bases at J, with 12 bases between. In germline, CDR1 is MGHRA, CDR2 YSYEKL. The CDR3 nucleotides are TGCGCCAGCAGCCTGAGGGGGGGGGACACTGAAGCTTTCTTT. This sequence encodes CASSLRGGDTEAFF.

Turning to this clone: Other DNA sequences in the sample encode the same CDR3. The chain employs TRBV7-2 and TRBJ2-7; 9 positions agree with TRBD1. The germline CDR1 and CDR2 sequences are SGHTA and FQGNSA. CDR3 size: 14 residues. J was trimmed by 3 bases and V by 3 bases; bases with no gene match: 3. Here the CDR3 reads CASSFGQGSYEQYF. The CDR3 DNA is TGTGCCAGCAGCTTCGGACAGGGGAGCTACGAGCAGTACTTC.

The chain links TRBV27 to TRBJ1-1; TRBD1 might be the D (5 bases). This CDR3 has 15 residues. Looked up from germline, CDR1 is MNHEY and CDR2 is SMNVEV (reference sequence). V was shortened by 3 bases and J by 4 bases, with 15 bases between the two germline ends. CDR3 loop: CASSFLGGVGTEAFF. The DNA of the CDR3 is TGTGCCAGCAGTTTTTTGGGGGGTGTCGGCACTGAAGCTTTCTTT.

The chain uses TRBV14 and TRBJ2-5, with D uncertain. Trimming pared 2 bases from V and 9 bases from J, leaving 19 bases between. The germline V gene has CDR1 SGHDN and CDR2 FVKESK. The CDR3 is 15 amino acids. The CDR3 DNA reads TGTGCCAGCAGCCAATACGAGGCTCCACATCCGCCCCAGTACTTC. Translation gives CASSQYEAPHPPQYF. The full variable domain, in which reference TRBV14 and TRBJ2-5 provide the parts outside the CDR3, is EAGVTQFPSHSVIEKGQTVTLRCDPISGHDNLYWYRRVMGKEIKFLLHFVKESKQDESGMPNNRFLAERTGGTYSTLKVQPAELEDSGVYFCASSQYEAPHPPQYFGPGTRLLVL.

The genes are TRBV7-2 and TRBJ1-2, with a weak D call TRBD1 (5 bases). The CDR3 has 15 amino acids. Trimming removed 5 bases from V and 5 bases from J, with 18 bases in between. CDR1 and CDR2 from the germline V gene are SGHTA and FQGNSA. CDR3 DNA sequence: TGTGCCAGCAGCACCCTTGGCAGGGAGGGGTATGGCTACACCTTC. Its protein is CASSTLGREGYGYTF.

The V gene is TRBV7-3, the J gene TRBJ1-2, with 7 bases fitting TRBD1. The CDR3 spans 14 residues. CDR1 is SGHTA, CDR2 FQGTGA, per germline. V was pared by 4 bases and J by 0 bases, with 2 bases of the junction left unmatched. The CDR3 bases are TGTGCCAGCAGCTCCGGACAGGCTAACTATGGCTACACCTTC. It yields the protein CASSSGQANYGYTF.

The chain combines TRBV12-3 or TRBV12-4 with TRBJ1-1, with a weak D call TRBD1 (5 bases). V gave up 5 bases and J gave up 6 bases, with 10 bases separating them. There are 12 residues in the CDR3. CDR3 residues: CASSARGSEAFF. CDR3 DNA: TGTGCCAGCAGTGCTAGGGGTTCTGAAGCTTTCTTT.